This T cell receptor beta chain was captured in a study of blood T cell repertoires in COVID-19. Some clones are missing from TCRdb's copy, which holds only in-frame ones; the method was immunoSEQ multiplex PCR. The table has some 150,000 clones, around 86% seen once; the top ten hold around 3.5%. Trimming removed 3 bases from V and 10 bases from J; junction bases left unmatched: 5. The CDR3 extends over 14 amino acids. The V gene's germline CDR1 is SGHNT and CDR2 YENEEA. The rearrangement links TRBV11-3 to TRBJ1-6; 8 bases are a match to TRBD1. The sequencing input was peripheral blood. The source is a man between 65 and 85 years old with acute or convalescent COVID-19. The CDR3 loop reads CASSLTGEGSPLHF. The CDR3 DNA reads TGTGCCAGCAGCTTGACAGGGGAGGGATCACCCCTCCACTTT.